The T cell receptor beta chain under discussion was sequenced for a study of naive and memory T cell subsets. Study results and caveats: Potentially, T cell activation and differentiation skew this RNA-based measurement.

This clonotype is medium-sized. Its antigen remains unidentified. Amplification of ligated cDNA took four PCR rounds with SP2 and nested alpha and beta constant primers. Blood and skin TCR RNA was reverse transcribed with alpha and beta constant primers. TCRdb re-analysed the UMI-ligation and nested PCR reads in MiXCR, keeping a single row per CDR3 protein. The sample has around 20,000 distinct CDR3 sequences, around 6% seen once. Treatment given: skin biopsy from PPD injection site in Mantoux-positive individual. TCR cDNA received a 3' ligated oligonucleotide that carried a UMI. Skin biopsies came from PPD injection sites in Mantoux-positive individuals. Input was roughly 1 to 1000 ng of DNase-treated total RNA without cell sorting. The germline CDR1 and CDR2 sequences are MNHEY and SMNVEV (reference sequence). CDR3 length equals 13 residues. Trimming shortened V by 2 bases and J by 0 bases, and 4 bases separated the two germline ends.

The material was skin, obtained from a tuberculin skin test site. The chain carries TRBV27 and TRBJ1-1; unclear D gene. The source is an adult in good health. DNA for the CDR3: TGTGCCAGCAGTTTAGGGTTGAACACTGAAGCTTTCTTT. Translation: CASSLGLNTEAFF.